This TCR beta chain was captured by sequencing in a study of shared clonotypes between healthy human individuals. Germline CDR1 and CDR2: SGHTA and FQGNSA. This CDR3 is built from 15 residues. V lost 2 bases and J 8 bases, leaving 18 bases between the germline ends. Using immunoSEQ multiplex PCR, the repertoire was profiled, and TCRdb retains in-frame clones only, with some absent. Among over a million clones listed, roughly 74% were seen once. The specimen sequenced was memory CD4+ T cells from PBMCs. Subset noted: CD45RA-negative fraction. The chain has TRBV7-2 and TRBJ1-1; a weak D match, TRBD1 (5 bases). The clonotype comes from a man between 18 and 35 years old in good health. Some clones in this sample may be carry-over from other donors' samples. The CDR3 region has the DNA TGTGCCAGCAGCTTAAACTTCCTAGGGGTTTCCGAAGCTTTCTTT. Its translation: CASSLNFLGVSEAFF.